The 30 T cell receptor beta chains reported below all come from one sample, sequenced in a study of T-cell memory formation after mild COVID-19. In TCRdb, the 5' RACE reads were re-called with MiXCR into one record per CDR3 protein. The repertoire holds fewer than 200,000 distinct CDR3 sequences, with over 10% as singletons. Material for sequencing was PBMCs or a T cell subset sorted from them (not recorded which). Receptor source: a man younger than 30 who had mild COVID-19 (a few samples of this study predate the infection). Cell type and time point are not known.

The J gene is TRBJ2-7, the V gene TRBV12-3 or TRBV12-4; D may match TRBD1 or TRBD2 (5 bases each). The CDR3 is made up of 13 amino acids. V gave up 3 bases and J gave up 5 bases, with 11 bases separating them. The CDR3 loop is CASSFAGRDEQYV. In DNA, the CDR3 is TGTGCCAGCAGTTTTGCGGGCAGGGACGAGCAGTACGTC.

This clonotype was seen a handful of times. The chain is built from TRBV7-9 and TRBJ1-1, with 9 bases matching TRBD1. V was pared by 1 base and J by 1 base, with 1 base of the junction left unmatched. Per germline, CDR1 SEHNR and CDR2 FQNEAQ (reference sequence). The CDR3 loop spans 15 amino acids. In DNA, the CDR3 is TGTGCCAGCAGCTTAGTGACAGGGGGGAACACTGAAGCTTTCTTT. This gives the protein CASSLVTGGNTEAFF.

This clonotype occurred many times. The V and J genes are TRBV6-6 and TRBJ2-7, with 9 nucleotides matching TRBD1. The CDR3 has 16 residues. CDR1 is MNHNY, CDR2 SVGAGI, per germline (reference sequence). The ends lost 6 bases at V and 1 base at J; junction bases unmatched: 10. CDR3 coding DNA: TGTGCCAGCAGCGGACCCGGGACAGGGAGGTCCTACGAGCAGTACGTC. The encoded protein is CASSGPGTGRSYEQYV.

This clonotype was observed a few times. CDR3 loop: CASTFLGTGRSGANVLTF. For the CDR3, the DNA is TGTGCCAGCACCTTCCTCGGGACGGGACGCTCTGGGGCCAACGTCCTGACTTTC. The J gene is TRBJ2-6, the V gene TRBV7-9; D may be TRBD1 or TRBD2 (5 bases each). Germline CDR1 reads SEHNR; CDR2 reads FQNEAQ (reference sequence). The CDR3 loop spans 18 amino acids. V was pared by 7 bases and J by 0 bases, with 19 bases between. Full variable domain (outside the CDR3, taken from reference TRBV7-9 and TRBJ2-6): DTGVSQNPRHKITKRGQNVTFRCDPISEHNRLYWYRQTLGQGPEFLTYFQNEAQLEKSRLLSDRFSAERPKGSFSTLEIQRTEQGDSAMYLCASTFLGTGRSGANVLTFGAGSRLTVL.

The rearrangement links TRBV5-8 to TRBJ2-3; 13 nucleotides line up with TRBD2. The CDR3 totals 18 residues. Trimming removed 7 bases from V and 2 bases from J; junction bases left unmatched: 13. The germline gives CDR1 SGHTS, CDR2 YDEGEE. The CDR3 DNA follows: TGTGCCAGCTCTCCAGCCTCGACTAGCGGGGGGAACACAGATACGCAGTATTTT. It codes for CASSPASTSGGNTDTQYF.

The chain has TRBV12-3 or TRBV12-4 and TRBJ2-3; the match to TRBD2 covers 12 bases. Trimming removed 6 bases from V and 15 bases from J; junction bases left unmatched: 10. CDR3 size: 13 residues. The CDR3 is CASRLGLAGSFYF. CDR3 DNA: TGTGCCAGCAGACTAGGACTAGCGGGGTCTTTTTATTTT.

This clonotype was picked up a small number of times. The gene calls are TRBV27 and TRBJ2-1, with D maybe TRBD1 (6 bases). The CDR3 length is 15 residues. V was pared by 7 bases and J by 9 bases, with 22 bases between. The germline V gene encodes CDR1 MNHEY and CDR2 SMNVEV (reference sequence). The CDR3 protein is CASTLWGRSKGEQFF. CDR3 DNA: TGTGCCAGCACTCTCTGGGGGCGCTCCAAGGGTGAGCAGTTCTTC.

The chain recombines TRBV6-5 with TRBJ2-5, with 8 nucleotides matching TRBD2. V was clipped by 3 bases and J by 5 bases; unmatched bases: 5. This CDR3 is built from 14 residues. Germline V gives CDR1 MNHEY, CDR2 SVGAGI. CDR3 nucleotide sequence: TGTGCCAGCAGTTATGCGGGGGGCCGGGAGACCCAGTACTTC. Its protein product is CASSYAGGRETQYF.

The chain recombines TRBV7-8 with TRBJ2-3; a weak D match, TRBD2 (6 bases). Germline CDR1 SGHVS, CDR2 FQNEAQ. The V gene lost 5 bases and the J gene lost 7 bases, with 19 bases spanning the gap. This CDR3 has 15 amino acids. CDR3 sequence (DNA): TGTGCCAGCAGCCAGACCGGGGGAGCCTCAAATACGCAGTATTTT. This gives the protein CASSQTGGASNTQYF.

V usage is TRBV7-8 and J usage is TRBJ2-5, with D perhaps TRBD2 (7 bases). Germline CDR1 SGHVS, CDR2 FQNEAQ. Trimming left V 4 bases short and J 2 bases short, with 17 bases between. CDR3 length equals 16 residues. CDR3 loop: CASSWGGPRVQETQYF. In DNA form, the CDR3 reads TGTGCCAGCAGCTGGGGGGGGCCGCGAGTACAAGAGACCCAGTACTTC.

V and J are TRBV15 and TRBJ2-5; D gene ambiguous. The CDR3 extends over 13 amino acids. Germline values: CDR1 LNHNV, CDR2 YYDKDF (reference sequence). V shed 0 bases and J shed 2 bases, with 4 bases lying between them. The CDR3 sequence: CATSREQQETQYF. The CDR3 DNA reads as TGTGCCACCAGCAGAGAACAGCAAGAGACCCAGTACTTC.

In its sample, this clonotype was seen a few times. This chain connects TRBV7-2 to TRBJ2-1; D gene unclear. Germline assignment: CDR1 SGHTA and CDR2 FQGNSA. The germline V and J ends were trimmed by 5 bases and 5 bases, with 13 bases remaining between them. This CDR3 comprises 14 residues. CDR3 nucleotides: TGTGCCAGCAGCCCCTCTGGACCCCACAATGAGCAGTTCTTC. Protein: CASSPSGPHNEQFF.

The chain uses TRBV29-1 and TRBJ1-1; D is undetermined. Germline assignment: CDR1 SQVTM and CDR2 ANQGSEA. The CDR3 sequence is 13 residues long. V dropped 5 bases and J dropped 1 base, with 11 bases sitting between them. The CDR3 DNA sequence: TGCAGCGTTAAAACTGAGGCGAACACTGAAGCTTTCTTT. As protein: CSVKTEANTEAFF.

This clonotype was found a few times. This chain joins TRBV7-9 and TRBJ1-1, with D perhaps matching TRBD1 (5 bases). The V gene lost 6 bases and the J gene lost 9 bases, with 11 bases spanning the gap. The germline V gene encodes CDR1 SEHNR and CDR2 FQNEAQ (reference sequence). This CDR3 has 11 residues. In DNA, the CDR3 is TGTGCCAGCAGTTACCGGGGGAAAGCTTTCTTT. Translation gives CASSYRGKAFF.

This rearrangement joins TRBV28 to TRBJ1-1; weak D call: TRBD1 (6 bases). This CDR3 is 15 amino acids long. Between the trimmed V and J ends, which lost 5 bases and 2 bases, there was a span of 15 bases. From germline, CDR1 is MDHEN and CDR2 SYDVKM. DNA of the CDR3: TGTGCCAGCAGTAAACAAGGGGGTGGAAACACTGAAGCTTTCTTT. Encoded protein: CASSKQGGGNTEAFF.

This chain joins TRBV7-8 and TRBJ1-2; 10 positions agree with TRBD1. J gave up 8 bases and V 0 bases, and 9 bases lay outside the gene matches. This CDR3 has 16 residues. Germline-derived CDR1 and CDR2 are SGHVS and FQNEAQ. The DNA for the CDR3 is TGTGCCAGCAGCTTAGCGAGTAGGGGGGACAGGGGAGGCTACACCTTC. It specifies CASSLASRGDRGGYTF. The full variable domain, in which reference TRBV7-8 and TRBJ1-2 provide the parts outside the CDR3, is GAGVSQSPRYKVAKRGQDVALRCDPISGHVSLFWYQQALGQGPEFLTYFQNEAQLDKSGLPSDRFFAERPEGSVSTLKIQRTQQEDSAVYLCASSLASRGDRGGYTFGSGTRLTVV.

This clonotype has a single count. J is TRBJ1-5 and V is TRBV18; D unresolved. Germline assignment: CDR1 KGHSH and CDR2 LQKENI. The V end was cut by 5 bases, the J end by 7 bases, with 9 bases between. The CDR3 is 12 amino acids. CDR3 protein: CASSSAAQPQHF. The CDR3 DNA is TGTGCCAGCTCATCCGCAGCCCAGCCCCAGCATTTT.

The chain combines TRBV12-3 or TRBV12-4 with TRBJ2-3, with a weak D call TRBD2 (5 bases). CDR3 length equals 13 residues. With 4 bases removed from V and 7 bases from J, the gap between germline ends came to 12 bases. The CDR3 loop is CASSYLAVNTQYF. DNA for the CDR3: TGTGCCAGCAGTTACCTAGCTGTCAATACGCAGTATTTT.

V is TRBV5-6 and J is TRBJ1-1; maybe TRBD1 (6 bases). Germline-derived CDR1 and CDR2 are SGHDT and YYEEEE. The length of the CDR3 is 17 residues. Trimming left V 4 bases short and J 0 bases short, with 19 bases between. CDR3 sequence: CASSGIGFTGLNTEAFF. The DNA of the CDR3 is TGTGCCAGCAGCGGAATAGGTTTCACAGGGCTGAACACTGAAGCTTTCTTT.

This clonotype has only a few counts. The chain couples TRBV5-5 to TRBJ1-5, with D possibly being TRBD1 (5 bases). Germline CDR1 SGHKS, CDR2 YYEKEE (reference sequence). V was shortened by 4 bases and J by 3 bases, with 20 bases between the two germline ends. CDR3 length: 17 residues. CDR3 sequence (DNA): TGTGCCAGCAGCACCGGCGGGGCGGGGCCCTTCAATCAGCCCCAGCATTTT. This gives the protein CASSTGGAGPFNQPQHF.

This clonotype was counted ten times or more. The chain uses TRBV7-9 and TRBJ2-5; 11 nucleotides agree with TRBD2. V lost 3 bases to trimming and J lost 2 bases; unmatched junction nucleotides: 2. Germline CDR1 SEHNR, CDR2 FQNEAQ (reference sequence). The CDR3 covers 15 residues. The DNA for the CDR3 is TGTGCCAGCAGCTTGTCTAGCGGGGGGCAAGAGACCCAGTACTTC. Its translation: CASSLSSGGQETQYF.

The J gene is TRBJ2-5, the V gene TRBV6-2 or TRBV6-3; D call uncertain. The germline V gene encodes CDR1 MNHEY and CDR2 SVGEGT. The CDR3 has 15 residues. Trimming left V 5 bases short and J 1 base short, with 14 bases between. The chain's CDR3 is CASSPPVGTQETQYF. CDR3 DNA: TGTGCCAGCAGTCCCCCGGTGGGCACCCAAGAGACCCAGTACTTC.

This clonotype came up a few times. This chain uses TRBV28 with TRBJ2-2; D not resolved. CDR1 is MDHEN, CDR2 SYDVKM, per germline. V lost 8 bases, J lost 3 bases, and 10 bases lay in between. The CDR3 is made up of 13 amino acids. Here the CDR3 DNA reads TGTGCCAGCGACAACCGGGACACCGGGGAGCTGTTTTTT. It yields the protein CASDNRDTGELFF.

V gene TRBV7-3 combines with J gene TRBJ1-1, with D perhaps matching TRBD1 (6 bases). Trimming removed 4 bases from V and 1 base from J, with 19 bases in between. The V gene's germline CDR1 is SGHTA and CDR2 FQGTGA. The CDR3 is 17 amino acids. CDR3 sequence (DNA): TGTGCCAGCAGCTCCCACCCGGGGGCCTCTGGGAACACTGAAGCTTTCTTT. Encoded protein: CASSSHPGASGNTEAFF.

The gene calls are TRBV9 and TRBJ2-7, with D perhaps TRBD1 (5 bases). CDR1 and CDR2 (germline): SGDLS, YYNGEE. V was shortened by 5 bases and J by 0 bases, with 12 bases between the two germline ends. The CDR3 extends over 14 amino acids. CDR3 sequence: CASSPLTVSYEQYF. The CDR3 coding sequence is TGTGCCAGCAGTCCCTTGACAGTCTCCTACGAGCAGTACTTC.

In this sample, this clonotype turned up a few times. The chain combines TRBV6-1 with TRBJ1-5, with a tentative D call TRBD1 (6 bases). The CDR3 loop spans 13 amino acids. Germline assignment: CDR1 MNHNS and CDR2 SASEGT. Between the trimmed V and J ends, which lost 3 bases and 6 bases, there was a span of 9 bases. This CDR3 is CASSDQGGQPQHF. CDR3 nucleotides: TGTGCCAGCAGTGATCAAGGGGGTCAGCCCCAGCATTTT.

This clonotype was counted only a few times. The rearrangement uses TRBV3-1 and TRBJ2-1, with D perhaps being TRBD1 or TRBD2 (6 bases each). The CDR3 spans 13 residues. The V gene's germline CDR1 is LGHDT and CDR2 YNNKEL (reference sequence). Trimming shortened V by 2 bases and J by 12 bases, and 14 bases separated the two germline ends. The CDR3 DNA reads as TGTGCCAGCAGCCAATTCCGTGAGGGGGGGCAGTTCTTC. Protein: CASSQFREGGQFF.

The chain couples TRBV7-2 to TRBJ2-7; tentative D call: TRBD1 (5 bases). Germline V gene sequence: CDR1 SGHTA, CDR2 FQGNSA. The CDR3 has 14 residues. The V and J ends lost 2 bases and 5 bases respectively, with 13 bases between them. In nucleotides, the CDR3 is TGTGCCAGCAGCTTATTCACTGGGGCGGACGAGCAGTACTTC. Translation gives CASSLFTGADEQYF.

This rearrangement joins TRBV7-6 to TRBJ1-2; D ambiguous. The V and J ends lost 2 bases and 4 bases respectively, with 14 bases between them. This CDR3 comprises 15 residues. The germline V gene has CDR1 SGHVS and CDR2 FNYEAQ. The CDR3 coding sequence is TGTGCCAGCAGCTTAAGTAGGACCCCATTCTATGGCTACACCTTC. It yields the protein CASSLSRTPFYGYTF.

This clonotype appeared many times. The genes are TRBV7-2 and TRBJ2-7; TRBD2 matches 7 bases. The V segment lost 5 bases and the J segment 2 bases; nucleotides outside the gene matches: 6. The germline CDR1 and CDR2 sequences are SGHTA and FQGNSA. The CDR3 is 14 residues long. The CDR3 coding sequence is TGTGCCAGCAGCCTCAGCGGGGATCCCTACGAGCAGTACTTC. Protein product: CASSLSGDPYEQYF.